The 5 T cell receptor beta chains reported below all come from one sample, sequenced in a study of blood T cell repertoires in COVID-19. Produced via immunoSEQ multiplex PCR; TCRdb's table is partial and in-frame only. The table records nearly 250,000 clones, 86% of them present only once. Sequenced: peripheral blood. The source is a woman older than 75 with COVID-19, enrolled during active disease.

J is TRBJ1-1 and V is TRBV27; D is unresolved. The germline V gene encodes CDR1 MNHEY and CDR2 SMNVEV (reference sequence). Trimming left V 0 bases short and J 0 bases short, with 8 bases between. The CDR3 is 15 residues long. CDR3 bases: TGTGCCAGCAGTTTATCGGCCAAATTGAACACTGAAGCTTTCTTT. Translating gives CASSLSAKLNTEAFF.

The chain has TRBV6-6 and TRBJ1-1; D is undetermined. The CDR3 sequence is 11 residues long. The germline V gene has CDR1 MNHNY and CDR2 SVGAGI (reference sequence). The V end was cut by 6 bases, the J end by 7 bases, with 9 bases between. The CDR3 loop reads CASRQTSEAFF. For the CDR3, the DNA is TGTGCCAGCAGGCAAACAAGTGAAGCTTTCTTT.

V gene TRBV4-1 combines with J gene TRBJ2-5, with 10 bases identical to TRBD1. Germline CDR1 reads MGHRA; CDR2 reads YSYEKL. J was trimmed by 1 base and V by 3 bases; bases with no gene match: 11. The CDR3 contains 18 residues. In nucleotides, the CDR3 is TGCGCCAGCAGCCAGACCTTTGGGACAGGGGAATCCCAAGAGACCCAGTACTTC. This translates into CASSQTFGTGESQETQYF.

The chain employs TRBV28 and TRBJ1-4; 12 bases map to TRBD1. Germline V lookup: CDR1 MDHEN, CDR2 SYDVKM. Losses at the gene ends were 4 bases for V and 13 bases for J; bases not matched to a gene: 10. This CDR3 spans 15 amino acids. This CDR3 reads CASSSPGQGARRLFF. The CDR3 DNA reads TGTGCCAGCAGTTCTCCGGGACAGGGGGCGCGGAGACTGTTTTTT.

This chain connects TRBV2 to TRBJ2-3; TRBD2 agrees at 14 bases. The trim removed 8 bases at V and 5 bases at J, leaving 3 bases unmatched. CDR3 length: 14 residues. Germline CDR1 and CDR2: SNHLY and FYNNEI. CDR3 protein: CASPGTSGGDTQYF. CDR3 DNA sequence: TGTGCCAGCCCCGGGACTAGCGGGGGAGATACGCAGTATTTT.